The source of this T cell receptor beta chain is a study of shared clonotypes between healthy human individuals. Study outcomes and limitations: How much donors shared clonotypes was expected to be affected by sequencing depth.

On this clone: What it binds is unknown. Other DNA sequences in the same sample also yield this CDR3.

The CDR3 contains 11 residues. Germline assignment: CDR1 SQVTM and CDR2 ANQGSEA. V was pared by 6 bases and J by 8 bases, with 4 bases of the junction left unmatched. Donors included only healthy HIV-negative adults lacking recent acute infections or vaccinations. Authors' data handling: Owing to the provision of junction-only sequences devoid of quality scores by immunoSEQ, filtering differed. The method was immunoSEQ multiplex PCR; TCRdb's version includes in-frame clones alone and lacks a portion of them. That table furnishes V, J and clone size, whereas the DNA furnished D and trimming. The sample has roughly 2.6 million clones, approximately 94% seen once.

The source material was naive CD4+ T cells sorted from blood. Sample subset: CD45RA+ positively selected. The gene calls are TRBV29-1 and TRBJ1-2; TRBD1 aligns across 9 bases. This sequence originates from a young man in good health. CDR3 protein: CSVGQGLGYTF. The CDR3 DNA follows: TGCAGCGTCGGACAGGGGTTAGGCTACACCTTC.